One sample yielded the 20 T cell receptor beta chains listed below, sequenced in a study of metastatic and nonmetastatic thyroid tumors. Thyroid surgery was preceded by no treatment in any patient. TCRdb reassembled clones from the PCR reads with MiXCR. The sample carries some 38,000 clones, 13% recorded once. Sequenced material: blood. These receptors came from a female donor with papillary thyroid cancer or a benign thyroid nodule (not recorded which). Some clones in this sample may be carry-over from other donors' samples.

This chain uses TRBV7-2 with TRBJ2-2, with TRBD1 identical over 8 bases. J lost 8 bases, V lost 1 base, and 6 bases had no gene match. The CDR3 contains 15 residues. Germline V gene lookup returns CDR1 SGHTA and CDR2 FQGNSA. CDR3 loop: CASSLGGTGTGELFF. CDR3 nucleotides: TGTGCCAGCAGCTTAGGTGGGACAGGCACGGGGGAGCTGTTTTTT. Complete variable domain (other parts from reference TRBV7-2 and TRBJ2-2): GAGVSQSPSNKVTEKGKDVELRCDPISGHTALYWYRQSLGQGLEFLIYFQGNSAPDKSGLPSDRFSAERTGGSVSTLTIQRTQQEDSAVYLCASSLGGTGTGELFFGEGSRLTVL.

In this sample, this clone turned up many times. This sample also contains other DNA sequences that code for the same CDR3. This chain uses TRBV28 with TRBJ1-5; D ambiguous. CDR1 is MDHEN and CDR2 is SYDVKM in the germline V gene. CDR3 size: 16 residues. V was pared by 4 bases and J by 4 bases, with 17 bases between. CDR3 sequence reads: CASSSAVGFGNQPQHF. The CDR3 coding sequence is TGTGCCAGCAGTTCCGCCGTGGGGTTTGGGAATCAGCCCCAGCATTTT.

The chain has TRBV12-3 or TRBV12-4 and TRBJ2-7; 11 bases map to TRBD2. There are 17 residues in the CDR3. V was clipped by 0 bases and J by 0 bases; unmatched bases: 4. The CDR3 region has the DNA TGTGCCAGCAGTTTAGCGCTAACTAGCGGGAGCTCCTACGAGCAGTACTTC. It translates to CASSLALTSGSSYEQYF.

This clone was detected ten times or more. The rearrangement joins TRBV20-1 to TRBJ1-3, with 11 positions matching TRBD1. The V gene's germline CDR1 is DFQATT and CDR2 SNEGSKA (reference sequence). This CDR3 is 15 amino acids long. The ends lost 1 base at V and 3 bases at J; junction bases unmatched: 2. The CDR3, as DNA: TGCAGTGCTAGAGGGGACAGGGGGTATGGAAACACCATATATTTT. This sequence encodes CSARGDRGYGNTIYF.

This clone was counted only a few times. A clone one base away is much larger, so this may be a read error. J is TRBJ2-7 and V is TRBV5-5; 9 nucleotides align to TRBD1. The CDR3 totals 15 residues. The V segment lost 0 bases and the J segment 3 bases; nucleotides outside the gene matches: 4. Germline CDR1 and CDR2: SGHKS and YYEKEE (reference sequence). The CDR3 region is CASSLAWDRDYEQYF. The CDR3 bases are TGTGCCAGCAGCTTGGCCTGGGACAGGGACTACGAGCAGTACTTC. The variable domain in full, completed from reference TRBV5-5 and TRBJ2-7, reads DAGVTQSPTHLIKTRGQQVTLRCSPISGHKSVSWYQQVLGQGPQFIFQYYEKEERGRGNFPDRFSARQFPNYSSELNVNALLLGDSALYLCASSLAWDRDYEQYFGPGTRLTVT.

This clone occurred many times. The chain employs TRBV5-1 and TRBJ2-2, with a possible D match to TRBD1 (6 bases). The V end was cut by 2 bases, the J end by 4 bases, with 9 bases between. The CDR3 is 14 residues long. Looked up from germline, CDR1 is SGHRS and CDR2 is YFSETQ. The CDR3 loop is CASSLKTGTGELFF. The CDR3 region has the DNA TGCGCCAGCAGCTTAAAGACAGGCACCGGGGAGCTGTTTTTT.

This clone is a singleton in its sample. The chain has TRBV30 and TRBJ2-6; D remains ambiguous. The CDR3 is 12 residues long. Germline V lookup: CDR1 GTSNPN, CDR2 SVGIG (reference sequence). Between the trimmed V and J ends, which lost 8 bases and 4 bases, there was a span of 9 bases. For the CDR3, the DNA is TGTGCCATAAGTGCGGGGGCCAACGTCCTGACTTTC. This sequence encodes CAISAGANVLTF. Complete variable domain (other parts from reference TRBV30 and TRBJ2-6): SQTIHQWPATLVQPVGSPLSLECTVEGTSNPNLYWYRQAAGRGLQLLFYSVGIGQISSEVPQNLSASRPQDRQFILSSKKLLLSDSGFYLCAISAGANVLTFGAGSRLTVL.

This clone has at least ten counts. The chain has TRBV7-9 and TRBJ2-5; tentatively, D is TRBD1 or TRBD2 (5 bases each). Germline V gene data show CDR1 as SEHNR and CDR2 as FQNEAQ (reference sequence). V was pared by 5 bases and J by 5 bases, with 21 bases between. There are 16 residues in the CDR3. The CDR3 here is CASSPKGYGASETQYF. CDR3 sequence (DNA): TGTGCCAGCAGCCCTAAGGGATACGGGGCTAGCGAGACCCAGTACTTC. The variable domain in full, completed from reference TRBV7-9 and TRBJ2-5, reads DTGVSQNPRHKITKRGQNVTFRCDPISEHNRLYWYRQTLGQGPEFLTYFQNEAQLEKSRLLSDRFSAERPKGSFSTLEIQRTEQGDSAMYLCASSPKGYGASETQYFGPGTRLLVL.

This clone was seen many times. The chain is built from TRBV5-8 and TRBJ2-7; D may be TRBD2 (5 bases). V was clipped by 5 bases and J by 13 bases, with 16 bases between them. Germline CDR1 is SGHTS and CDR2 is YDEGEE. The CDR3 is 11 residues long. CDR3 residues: CASRDSPRRYF. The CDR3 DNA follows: TGTGCCAGCAGGGACTCTCCCCGGCGATACTTC. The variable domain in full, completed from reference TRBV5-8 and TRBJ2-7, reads EAGVTQSPTHLIKTRGQQATLRCSPISGHTSVYWYQQALGLGLQFLLWYDEGEERNRGNFPPRFSGRQFPNYSSELNVNALELEDSALYLCASRDSPRRYFGPGTRLTVT.

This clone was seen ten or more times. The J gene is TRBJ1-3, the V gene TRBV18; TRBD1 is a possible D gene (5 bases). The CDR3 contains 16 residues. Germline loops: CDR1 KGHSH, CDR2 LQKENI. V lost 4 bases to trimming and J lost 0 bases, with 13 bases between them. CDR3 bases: TGTGCCAGCTCACAACCAGGGTTAGACTCTGGAAACACCATATATTTT. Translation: CASSQPGLDSGNTIYF.

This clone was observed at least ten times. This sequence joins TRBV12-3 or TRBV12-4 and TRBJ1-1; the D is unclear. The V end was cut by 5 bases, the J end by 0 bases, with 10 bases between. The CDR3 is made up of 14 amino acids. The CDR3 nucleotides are TGTGCCAGCAGTGGACTCAACATGAACACTGAAGCTTTCTTT. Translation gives CASSGLNMNTEAFF.

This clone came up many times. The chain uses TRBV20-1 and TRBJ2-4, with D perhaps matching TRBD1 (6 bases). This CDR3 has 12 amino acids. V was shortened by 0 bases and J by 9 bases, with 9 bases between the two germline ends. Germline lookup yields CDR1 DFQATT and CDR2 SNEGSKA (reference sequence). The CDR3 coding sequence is TGCAGTGCTAGAGAACTAGGGGGCATTCAGTACTTC. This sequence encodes CSARELGGIQYF.

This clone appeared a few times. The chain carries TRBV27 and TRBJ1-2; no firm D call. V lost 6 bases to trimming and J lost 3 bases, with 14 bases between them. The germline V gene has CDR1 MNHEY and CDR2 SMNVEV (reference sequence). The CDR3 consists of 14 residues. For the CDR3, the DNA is TGTGCCAGCAGCTCCGTATCAGGTTACTATGGCTACACCTTC. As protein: CASSSVSGYYGYTF.

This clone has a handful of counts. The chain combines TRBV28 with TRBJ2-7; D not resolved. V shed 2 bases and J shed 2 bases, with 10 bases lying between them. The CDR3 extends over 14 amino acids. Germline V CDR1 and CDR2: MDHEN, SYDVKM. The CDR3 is CASSLRDGTYEQYF. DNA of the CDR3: TGTGCCAGCAGTTTACGCGACGGAACCTACGAGCAGTACTTC.

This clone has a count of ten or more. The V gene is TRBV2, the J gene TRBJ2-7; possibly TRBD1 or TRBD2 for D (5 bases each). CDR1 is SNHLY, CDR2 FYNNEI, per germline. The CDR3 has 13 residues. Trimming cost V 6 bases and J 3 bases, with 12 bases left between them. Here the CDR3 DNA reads TGTGCCAGCAGGGGACGACGAAACTACGAGCAGTACTTC. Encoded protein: CASRGRRNYEQYF.

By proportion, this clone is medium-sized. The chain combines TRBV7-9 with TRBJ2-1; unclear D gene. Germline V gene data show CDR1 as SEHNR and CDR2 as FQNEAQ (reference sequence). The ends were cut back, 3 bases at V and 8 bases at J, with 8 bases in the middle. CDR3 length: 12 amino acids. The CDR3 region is CASSFIGDEQFF. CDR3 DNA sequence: TGTGCCAGCAGCTTTATTGGGGATGAGCAGTTCTTC.

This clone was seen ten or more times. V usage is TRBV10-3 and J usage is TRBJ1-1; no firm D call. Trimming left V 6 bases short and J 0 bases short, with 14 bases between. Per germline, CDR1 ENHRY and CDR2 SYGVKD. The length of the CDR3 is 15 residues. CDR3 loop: CAISGVRQMNTEAFF. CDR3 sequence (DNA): TGTGCCATCAGCGGAGTCCGGCAGATGAACACTGAAGCTTTCTTT.

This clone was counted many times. The CDR3 DNA follows: TGTGCCAGCACCGACGCGGGCGGGACTGAAGCTTTCTTT. Protein sequence: CASTDAGGTEAFF. V gene TRBV2 combines with J gene TRBJ1-1; D unresolved. Germline V CDR1 and CDR2: SNHLY, FYNNEI. CDR3 length: 13 residues. Trimming pared 7 bases from V and 5 bases from J, leaving 14 bases between.

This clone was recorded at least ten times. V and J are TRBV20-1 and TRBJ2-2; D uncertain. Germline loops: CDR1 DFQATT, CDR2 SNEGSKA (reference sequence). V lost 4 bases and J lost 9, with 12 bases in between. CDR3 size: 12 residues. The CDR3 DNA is TGCAGTGCTACCTCGGACCGCCGGGAGCTGTTTTTT. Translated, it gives CSATSDRRELFF.

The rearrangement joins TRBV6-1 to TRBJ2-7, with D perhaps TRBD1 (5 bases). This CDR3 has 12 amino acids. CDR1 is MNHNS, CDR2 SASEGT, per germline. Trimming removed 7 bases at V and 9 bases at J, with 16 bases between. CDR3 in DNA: TGTGCCAGCATCCCGGACATCAGGAGGCAGTACTTC. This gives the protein CASIPDIRRQYF.